The clone carrying this TCR beta chain was detected a few times. The repertoire was sequenced with immunoSEQ multiplex PCR; TCRdb's copy has only in-frame clones and lacks some. The sample records 110,000 to 150,000 clones, 78% being singletons. Trimming cost V 10 bases and J 0 bases, with 19 bases left between them. The CDR3 consists of 17 residues. CDR1 is SNHLY and CDR2 is FYNNEI in the germline V gene. The data originate from a study of blood T cell repertoires in COVID-19. For the study at large: Italy, Spain and the United States were the sources of the convalescent and acute COVID-19 samples.

The sample was PBMCs or T cells enriched from blood (not recorded which). The J gene is TRBJ1-6, the V gene TRBV2; D unclear. The sequence came from a woman aged 45-60 years who had recovered from COVID-19. CDR3 in amino acids: CATKEGAPSSYNSPLHF. As DNA, the CDR3 is TGTGCCACCAAAGAGGGTGCCCCGAGCTCCTATAATTCACCCCTCCACTTT.